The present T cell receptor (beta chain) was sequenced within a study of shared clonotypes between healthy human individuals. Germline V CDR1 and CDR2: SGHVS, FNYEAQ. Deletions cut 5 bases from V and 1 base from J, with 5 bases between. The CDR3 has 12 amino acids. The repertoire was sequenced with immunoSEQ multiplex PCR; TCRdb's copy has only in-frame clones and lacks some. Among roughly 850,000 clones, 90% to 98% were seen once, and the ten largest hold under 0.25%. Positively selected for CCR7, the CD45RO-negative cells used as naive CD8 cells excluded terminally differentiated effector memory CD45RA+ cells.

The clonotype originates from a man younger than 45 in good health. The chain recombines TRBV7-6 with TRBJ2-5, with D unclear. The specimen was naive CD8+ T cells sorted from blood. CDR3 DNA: TGTGCCAGCAGCCGCACCCAAGAGACCCAGTACTTC. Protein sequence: CASSRTQETQYF. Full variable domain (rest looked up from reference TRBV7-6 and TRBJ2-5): GAGVSQSPRYKVTKRGQDVALRCDPISGHVSLYWYRQALGQGPEFLTYFNYEAQQDKSGLPNDRFSAERPEGSISTLTIQRTEQRDSAMYRCASSRTQETQYFGPGTRLLVL.